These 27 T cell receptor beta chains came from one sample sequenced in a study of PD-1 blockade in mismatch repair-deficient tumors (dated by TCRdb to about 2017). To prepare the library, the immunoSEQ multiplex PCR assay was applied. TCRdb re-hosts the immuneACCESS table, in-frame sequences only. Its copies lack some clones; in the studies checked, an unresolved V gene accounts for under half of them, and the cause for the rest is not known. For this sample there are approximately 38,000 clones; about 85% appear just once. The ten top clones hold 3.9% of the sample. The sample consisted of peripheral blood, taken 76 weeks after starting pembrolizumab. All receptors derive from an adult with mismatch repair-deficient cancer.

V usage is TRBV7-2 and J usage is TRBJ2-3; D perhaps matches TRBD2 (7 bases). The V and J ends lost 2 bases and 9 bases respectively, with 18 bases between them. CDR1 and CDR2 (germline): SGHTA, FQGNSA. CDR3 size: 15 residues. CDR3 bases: TGTGCCAGCAGCTTATCCGCGGGGGCCCCTGGAACGCAGTATTTT. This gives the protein CASSLSAGAPGTQYF.

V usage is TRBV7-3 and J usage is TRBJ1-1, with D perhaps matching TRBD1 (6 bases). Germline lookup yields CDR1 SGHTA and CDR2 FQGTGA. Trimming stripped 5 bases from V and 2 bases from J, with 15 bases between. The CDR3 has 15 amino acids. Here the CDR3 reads CASSANGGGNTEAFF. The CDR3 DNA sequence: TGTGCCAGCAGCGCAAACGGGGGCGGTAACACTGAAGCTTTCTTT. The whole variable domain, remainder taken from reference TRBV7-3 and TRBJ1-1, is GAGVSQTPSNKVTEKGKYVELRCDPISGHTALYWYRQSLGQGPEFLIYFQGTGAADDSGLPNDRFFAVRPEGSVSTLKIQRTERGDSAVYLCASSANGGGNTEAFFGQGTRLTVV.

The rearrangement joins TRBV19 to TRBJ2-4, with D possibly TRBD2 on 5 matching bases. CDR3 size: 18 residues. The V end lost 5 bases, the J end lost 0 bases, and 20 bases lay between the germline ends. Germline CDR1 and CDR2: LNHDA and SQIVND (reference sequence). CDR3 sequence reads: CASSSGRGLDIAKNIQYF. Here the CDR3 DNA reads TGTGCCAGTAGTTCGGGAAGAGGGTTAGACATAGCCAAAAACATTCAGTACTTC.

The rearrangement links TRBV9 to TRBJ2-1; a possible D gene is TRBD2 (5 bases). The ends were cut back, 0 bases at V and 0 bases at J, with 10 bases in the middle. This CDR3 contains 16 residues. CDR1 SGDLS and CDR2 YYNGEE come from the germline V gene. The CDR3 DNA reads TGTGCCAGCAGCGTAGGCCAGCGGATCTCCTACAATGAGCAGTTCTTC. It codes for CASSVGQRISYNEQFF.

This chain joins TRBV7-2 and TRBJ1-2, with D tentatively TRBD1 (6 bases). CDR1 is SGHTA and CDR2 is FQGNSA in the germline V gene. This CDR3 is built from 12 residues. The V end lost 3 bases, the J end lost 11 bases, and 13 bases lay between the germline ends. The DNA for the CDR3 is TGTGCCAGCAGCTTCCCCGGGACACCTTACACCTTC. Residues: CASSFPGTPYTF.

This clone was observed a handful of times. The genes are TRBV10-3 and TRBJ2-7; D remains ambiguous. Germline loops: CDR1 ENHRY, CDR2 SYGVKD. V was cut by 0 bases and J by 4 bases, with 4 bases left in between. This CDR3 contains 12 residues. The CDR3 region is CAISESRYEQYF. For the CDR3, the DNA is TGTGCCATCAGTGAGTCGCGGTACGAGCAGTACTTC.

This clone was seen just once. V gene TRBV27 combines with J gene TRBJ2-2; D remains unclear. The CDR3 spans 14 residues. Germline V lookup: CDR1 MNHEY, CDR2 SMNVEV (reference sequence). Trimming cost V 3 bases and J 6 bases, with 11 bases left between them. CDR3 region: CASSLMGASGELFF. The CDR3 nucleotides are TGTGCCAGCAGTTTGATGGGTGCCTCCGGGGAGCTGTTTTTT.

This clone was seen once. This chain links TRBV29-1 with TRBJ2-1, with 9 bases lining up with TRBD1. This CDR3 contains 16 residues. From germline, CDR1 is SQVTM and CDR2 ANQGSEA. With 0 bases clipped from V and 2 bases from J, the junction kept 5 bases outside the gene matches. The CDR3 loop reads CSVEDLDRGAYNEQFF. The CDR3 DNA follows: TGCAGCGTTGAAGACTTGGACAGGGGCGCCTACAATGAGCAGTTCTTC.

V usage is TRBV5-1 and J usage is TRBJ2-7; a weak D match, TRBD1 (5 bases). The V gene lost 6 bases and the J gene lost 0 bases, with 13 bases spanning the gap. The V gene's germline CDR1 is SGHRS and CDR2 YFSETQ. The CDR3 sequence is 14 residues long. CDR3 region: CASTKTESSYEQYF. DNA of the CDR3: TGCGCCAGCACCAAGACAGAGAGCTCCTACGAGCAGTACTTC.

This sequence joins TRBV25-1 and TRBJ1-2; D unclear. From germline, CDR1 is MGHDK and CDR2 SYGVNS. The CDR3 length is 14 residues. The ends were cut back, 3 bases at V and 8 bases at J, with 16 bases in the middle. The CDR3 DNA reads TGTGCCAGCAGTGACGGCAGCGCCGGACGGGGCTACACCTTC. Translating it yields CASSDGSAGRGYTF.

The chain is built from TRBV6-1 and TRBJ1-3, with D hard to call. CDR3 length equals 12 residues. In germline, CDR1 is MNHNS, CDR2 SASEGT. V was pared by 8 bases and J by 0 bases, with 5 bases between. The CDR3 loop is CASGVSGNTIYF. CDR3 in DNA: TGTGCCAGCGGGGTCTCTGGAAACACCATATATTTT.

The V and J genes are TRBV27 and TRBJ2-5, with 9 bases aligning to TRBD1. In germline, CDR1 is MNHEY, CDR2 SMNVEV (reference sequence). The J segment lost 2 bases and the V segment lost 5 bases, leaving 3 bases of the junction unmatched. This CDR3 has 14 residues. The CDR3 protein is CASSTGTGQETQYF. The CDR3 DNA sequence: TGTGCCAGCAGTACCGGGACAGGGCAAGAGACCCAGTACTTC.

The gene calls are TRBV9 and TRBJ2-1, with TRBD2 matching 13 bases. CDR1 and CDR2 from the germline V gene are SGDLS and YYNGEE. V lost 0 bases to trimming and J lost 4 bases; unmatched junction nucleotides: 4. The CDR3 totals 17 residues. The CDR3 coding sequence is TGTGCCAGCAGCGTAGGACTAGCGGGAGGAAGATACAATGAGCAGTTCTTC. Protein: CASSVGLAGGRYNEQFF.

The CDR3: CASSLDGTGTAKNIQYF. Written as DNA, the CDR3 is TGTGCCAGCAGCTTAGATGGGACAGGGACAGCCAAAAACATTCAGTACTTC. The chain is built from TRBV11-3 and TRBJ2-4, with TRBD1 matching over 9 bases. Germline V gene lookup returns CDR1 SGHNT and CDR2 YENEEA. The junction had 3 bases not matched to a gene; V was cut back by 0 bases and J by 0 bases. This CDR3 region has 17 residues.

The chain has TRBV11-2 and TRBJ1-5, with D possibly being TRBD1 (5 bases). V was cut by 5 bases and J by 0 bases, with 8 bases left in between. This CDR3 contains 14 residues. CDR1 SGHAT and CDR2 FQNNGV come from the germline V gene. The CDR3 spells CASSLTGSNQPQHF. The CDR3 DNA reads TGTGCCAGCAGCCTCACAGGTAGCAATCAGCCCCAGCATTTT.

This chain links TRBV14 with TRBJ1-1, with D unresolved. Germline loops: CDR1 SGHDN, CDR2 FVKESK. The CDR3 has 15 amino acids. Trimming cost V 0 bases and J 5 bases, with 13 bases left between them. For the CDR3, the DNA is TGTGCCAGCAGCCAAGATCCCCGGGAGAGGACTGAAGCTTTCTTT. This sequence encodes CASSQDPRERTEAFF.

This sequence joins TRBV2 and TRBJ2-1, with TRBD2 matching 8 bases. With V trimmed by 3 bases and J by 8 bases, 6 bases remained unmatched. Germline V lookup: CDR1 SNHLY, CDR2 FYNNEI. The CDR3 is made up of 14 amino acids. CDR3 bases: TGTGCCAGCAGTGAGGTCGGGAGGGACCATGAGCAGTTCTTC. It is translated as CASSEVGRDHEQFF.

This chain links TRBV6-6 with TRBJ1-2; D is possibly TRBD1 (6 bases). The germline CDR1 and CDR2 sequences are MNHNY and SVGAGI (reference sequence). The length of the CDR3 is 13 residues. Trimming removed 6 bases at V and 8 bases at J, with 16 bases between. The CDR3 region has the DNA TGTGCCAGCAGAACGACAGGTGACAGAGGCTACACCTTC. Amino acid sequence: CASRTTGDRGYTF.

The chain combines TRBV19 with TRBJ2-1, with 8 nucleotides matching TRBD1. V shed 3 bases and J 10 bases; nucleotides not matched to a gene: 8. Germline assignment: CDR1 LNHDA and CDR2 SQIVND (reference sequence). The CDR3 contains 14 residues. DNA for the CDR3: TGTGCCAGTAGTATTTCGGGACAGGTCAGGGAGCAGTTCTTC. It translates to CASSISGQVREQFF.

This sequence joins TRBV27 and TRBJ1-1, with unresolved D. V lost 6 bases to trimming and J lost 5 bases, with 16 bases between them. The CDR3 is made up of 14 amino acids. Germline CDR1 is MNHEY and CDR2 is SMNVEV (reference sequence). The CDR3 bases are TGTGCCAGCAGACCCCTGCAGGCGTGGACTGAAGCTTTCTTT. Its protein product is CASRPLQAWTEAFF.

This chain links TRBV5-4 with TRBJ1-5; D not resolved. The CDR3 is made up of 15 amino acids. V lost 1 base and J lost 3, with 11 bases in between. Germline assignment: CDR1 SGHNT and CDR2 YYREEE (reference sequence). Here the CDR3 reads CASSLNPQNNQPQHF. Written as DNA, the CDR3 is TGTGCCAGCAGCTTGAATCCTCAGAACAATCAGCCCCAGCATTTT.

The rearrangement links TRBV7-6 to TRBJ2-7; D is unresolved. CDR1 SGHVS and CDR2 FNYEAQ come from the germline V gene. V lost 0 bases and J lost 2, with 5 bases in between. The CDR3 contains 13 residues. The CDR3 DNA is TGTGCCAGCAGCTTAGCTGATCCCTACGAGCAGTACTTC. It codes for CASSLADPYEQYF. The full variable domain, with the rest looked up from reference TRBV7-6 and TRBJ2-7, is GAGVSQSPRYKVTKRGQDVALRCDPISGHVSLYWYRQALGQGPEFLTYFNYEAQQDKSGLPNDRFSAERPEGSISTLTIQRTEQRDSAMYRCASSLADPYEQYFGPGTRLTVT.

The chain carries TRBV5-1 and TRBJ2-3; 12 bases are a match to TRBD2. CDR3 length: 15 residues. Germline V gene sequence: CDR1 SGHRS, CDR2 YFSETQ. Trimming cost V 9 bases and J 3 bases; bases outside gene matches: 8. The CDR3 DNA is TGCGCCACTACGGGACTAGCGGGCGCAACAGATACGCAGTATTTT. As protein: CATTGLAGATDTQYF.

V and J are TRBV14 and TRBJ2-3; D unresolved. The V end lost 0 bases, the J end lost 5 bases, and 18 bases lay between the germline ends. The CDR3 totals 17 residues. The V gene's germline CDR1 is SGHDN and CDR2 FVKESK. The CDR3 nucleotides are TGTGCCAGCAGCCAAGAAGAGTCCGTTTATTCCGAAGATACGCAGTATTTT. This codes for CASSQEESVYSEDTQYF.

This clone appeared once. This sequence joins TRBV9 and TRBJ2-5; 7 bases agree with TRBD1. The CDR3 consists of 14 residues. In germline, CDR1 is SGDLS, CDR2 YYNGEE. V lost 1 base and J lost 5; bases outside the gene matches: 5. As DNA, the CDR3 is TGTGCCAGCAGCGTACCCAGCAGGGGGGAGACCCAGTACTTC. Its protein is CASSVPSRGETQYF.

The CDR3 loop is CASSLDSNYGYTF. CDR3 sequence (DNA): TGTGCCAGCAGCTTAGATTCGAACTATGGCTACACCTTC. This chain uses TRBV7-3 with TRBJ1-2; unclear D gene. The V gene lost 2 bases and the J gene lost 2 bases, with 6 bases spanning the gap. Germline CDR1 reads SGHTA; CDR2 reads FQGTGA. This CDR3 spans 13 amino acids. Full variable domain (missing parts from reference TRBV7-3 and TRBJ1-2): GAGVSQTPSNKVTEKGKYVELRCDPISGHTALYWYRQSLGQGPEFLIYFQGTGAADDSGLPNDRFFAVRPEGSVSTLKIQRTERGDSAVYLCASSLDSNYGYTFGSGTRLTVV.

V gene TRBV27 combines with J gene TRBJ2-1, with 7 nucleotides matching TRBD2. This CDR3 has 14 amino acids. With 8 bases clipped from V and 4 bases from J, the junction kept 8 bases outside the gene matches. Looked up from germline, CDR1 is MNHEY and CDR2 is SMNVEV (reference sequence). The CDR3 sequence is CASGLAGVYNEQFF. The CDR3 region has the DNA TGTGCCAGCGGGTTAGCGGGCGTGTACAATGAGCAGTTCTTC.